A selection of T cell receptor beta chains follows, all from one sample in a study of CD4 T cell repertoires in COVID-19. Assay: immunoSEQ multiplex PCR; the TCRdb copy retains only in-frame clones and omits some. The table has 8,400 or so clones, roughly 80% seen once. The sample was effector memory CD4+ T cells from blood, taken before the COVID-19 pandemic. These receptor sequences come from a human donor who had COVID-19. Both conserved end residues are part of each CDR3. Fields, in order: clone size, V gene, J gene, D gene, CDR3 DNA, CDR3 protein. D genes are given only for firm matches. Some rows have no size entry. The others give once, few or many, or a class for an expanded clone.

size: once
V: TRBV4-1
J: TRBJ2-5
D: TRBD2
DNA: TGCGCCAGCAGCCAAGGTGTTTTGTCCGGGACTAGCGGAAAAGAGACCCAGTACTTC
CDR3: CASSQGVLSGTSGKETQYF

size: few
V: TRBV11-3
J: TRBJ1-2
D: TRBD1
DNA: TGTGCCAGCAGCTGTGAGTCATCAACTACCGTGGGACAGGGATTACGGGGCTACACCTTC
CDR3: CASSCESSTTVGQGLRGYTF

size: NA
V: TRBV19
J: TRBJ1-2
D: TRBD1
DNA: TGTGCCAGTAGTATCCAACAGGGGAGGAACTATGGCTACACCTTC
CDR3: CASSIQQGRNYGYTF

size: NA
V: TRBV7-9
J: TRBJ2-4
D: NA
DNA: TGTGCCAGCAGTTATCAGGGTGACAAAAACATTCAGTACTTC
CDR3: CASSYQGDKNIQYF

size: NA
V: TRBV2
J: TRBJ2-2
D: NA
DNA: TGTGCCAGCAAGAACAGGGATCTGTGGGAGCTGTTTTTT
CDR3: CASKNRDLWELFF

size: NA
V: TRBV19
J: TRBJ1-1
D: NA
DNA: TGTGCCAGTAGTATCAATTTGAACACTGAAGCTTTCTTT
CDR3: CASSINLNTEAFF

size: NA
V: TRBV6-1
J: TRBJ1-1
D: NA
DNA: TGTGCCAGCAGTGACCGACATACCACTGAAGCTTTCTTT
CDR3: CASSDRHTTEAFF

size: few
V: TRBV2
J: TRBJ2-1
D: TRBD2
DNA: TGTGCCGGAGAGACTAGCGGGACTAGCTCCTACAATGAGCAGTTCTTC
CDR3: CAGETSGTSSYNEQFF

size: NA
V: TRBV5-1
J: TRBJ2-3
D: TRBD2
DNA: TGCGCCAGCAGCTTGGCTAGCGGGAATATGGGGACGCAGTATTTT
CDR3: CASSLASGNMGTQYF

size: NA
V: TRBV12-5
J: TRBJ1-5
D: NA
DNA: TGTGCTAGTGGTCAACCAGGGGTTAGCAATCAGCCCCAGCATTTT
CDR3: CASGQPGVSNQPQHF

size: NA
V: TRBV10-2
J: TRBJ1-1
D: TRBD1
DNA: TGCGCCAGCAGTGGGACAGGGAGGTACACTGAAGCTTTCTTT
CDR3: CASSGTGRYTEAFF

size: NA
V: TRBV11-2
J: TRBJ1-1
D: NA
DNA: TGTGCCAGCAGCTTAGACACAGGCGAGAACACTGAAGCTTTCTTT
CDR3: CASSLDTGENTEAFF

size: NA
V: TRBV5-1
J: TRBJ2-1
D: NA
DNA: TGCGCCAGCAGTCCTACACTAGCCACAAATGAGCAGTTCTTC
CDR3: CASSPTLATNEQFF

size: once
V: TRBV11-2
J: TRBJ1-2
D: NA
DNA: TGTGCCAGCAGCTTACTTATAGGTGCCGGGGGTGGCTACACCTTC
CDR3: CASSLLIGAGGGYTF

size: NA
V: TRBV18
J: TRBJ2-2
D: NA
DNA: TGTGCCAGCTCACCACCCGGCAGGGGGGTTGAGAACACCGGGGAGCTGTTTTTT
CDR3: CASSPPGRGVENTGELFF

size: NA
V: TRBV15
J: TRBJ1-1
D: NA
DNA: TGTGCCACCAGCAGAGATAAAGGGGCTAGTCAATACACTGAAGCTTTCTTT
CDR3: CATSRDKGASQYTEAFF

size: NA
V: TRBV19
J: TRBJ1-2
D: NA
DNA: TGTGCCAGTAGTATAGCCGCGGGAATGAGGGGCTACACCTTC
CDR3: CASSIAAGMRGYTF

size: NA
V: TRBV19
J: TRBJ2-1
D: NA
DNA: TGTGCCAGTAGGAAAGACAGAATCTACAATGAGCAGTTCTTC
CDR3: CASRKDRIYNEQFF

size: NA
V: TRBV29-1
J: TRBJ1-1
D: NA
DNA: TGCAGCGTCCAATATTTAGGAGCACAGGTGCGCCTTGAAGCTTTCTTT
CDR3: CSVQYLGAQVRLEAFF

size: few
V: TRBV10-3
J: TRBJ1-2
D: NA
DNA: TGTGCCACCGCGGGCCCGAACTATGGCTACACCTTC
CDR3: CATAGPNYGYTF

size: NA
V: TRBV2
J: TRBJ1-1
D: NA
DNA: TGTGCCAGCAGGACAAACGGGATGAACACTGAAGCTTTCTTT
CDR3: CASRTNGMNTEAFF

size: NA
V: TRBV28
J: TRBJ1-2
D: NA
DNA: TGTGCCAGCAGTTTAGTCCCCGACAGTAACTATGGCTACACCTTC
CDR3: CASSLVPDSNYGYTF

size: NA
V: TRBV6-5
J: TRBJ1-2
D: NA
DNA: TGTGCCAGGGGCGGCGGAGGCTATGGCTACACCTTC
CDR3: CARGGGGYGYTF

size: NA
V: TRBV19
J: TRBJ1-1
D: NA
DNA: TGTGCCAGTAGTATAGATCGGTCAGGGAACACTGAAGCTTTCTTT
CDR3: CASSIDRSGNTEAFF

size: NA
V: TRBV6-1
J: TRBJ2-1
D: TRBD2
DNA: TGTGCCAGCATCATTAGCGGGAAGCCCACAAGTGAGCAGTTCTTC
CDR3: CASIISGKPTSEQFF

size: few
V: TRBV5-1
J: TRBJ2-1
D: TRBD2
DNA: TGCGCCAGCAGCTTGAAGTTGGCGGGAGGGAATAATGAGCAGTTCTTC
CDR3: CASSLKLAGGNNEQFF

size: NA
V: TRBV7-3
J: TRBJ2-5
D: NA
DNA: TGTGCCAGCAGCTCGGGGAGGGGGAATCGAGAGACCCAGTACTTC
CDR3: CASSSGRGNRETQYF

size: NA
V: TRBV2
J: TRBJ1-3
D: NA
DNA: TGTGCCAGCAGGGCCGGGGTGAACTCTGGAAACACCATATATTTT
CDR3: CASRAGVNSGNTIYF

size: NA
V: TRBV27
J: TRBJ1-2
D: NA
DNA: TGTGCCAGCAGGGACACAGCTAACTATGGCTACACCTTC
CDR3: CASRDTANYGYTF

size: few
V: TRBV30
J: TRBJ1-1
D: NA
DNA: TGTGCCTGGAGTACACGACTAGTGTGGCCGACTGAAGCTTTCTTT
CDR3: CAWSTRLVWPTEAFF

size: NA
V: TRBV6-4
J: TRBJ1-2
D: TRBD1
DNA: TGTGCCAGCAGTGACTCGAAGAGGGGACAGATGGCTAACTATGGCTACACCTTC
CDR3: CASSDSKRGQMANYGYTF

size: NA
V: TRBV6-1
J: TRBJ2-2
D: NA
DNA: TGTGCCAGCAGGGGGGCGAGGAACACCGGGGAGCTGTTTTTT
CDR3: CASRGARNTGELFF

size: NA
V: TRBV6-6
J: TRBJ1-3
D: NA
DNA: TGTGCCCTCTCCTCTGGAAACACCATATATTTT
CDR3: CALSSGNTIYF

size: NA
V: TRBV7-9
J: TRBJ2-1
D: NA
DNA: TGTGCCAGCAGCCTTAGAGGCCGGTTCAAGTCCGATGAGCAGTTCTTC
CDR3: CASSLRGRFKSDEQFF

size: NA
V: TRBV27
J: TRBJ1-2
D: NA
DNA: TGTGCCAGCACCCACCTTGCCGCCCGAGCTAACTATGGCTACACCTTC
CDR3: CASTHLAARANYGYTF

size: NA
V: TRBV14
J: TRBJ1-1
D: TRBD1
DNA: TGTGCCAGCAGCCAAGATCCCGGCAGGGGGTCTAGAGTTGCTTTCTTT
CDR3: CASSQDPGRGSRVAFF